This TCR beta chain derives from a study of molecular identifiers for immune sequencing clone quantification. TCRdb recomputed calls from the PCR reads with MiXCR, one row per CDR3 protein. The sample has 300,000 to 350,000 distinct CDR3 sequences, 20% to 25% seen once; the top ten hold 0.81%. As concerns this clonotype: Its antigen is unknown.

Study-wide points: Clones carrying above 20 RNA copies accounted for over 97% of effector molecules, under 1% in naive cells.

CDR1 and CDR2 from the germline V gene are SEHNR and FQNEAQ (reference sequence). V lost 5 bases to trimming and J lost 0 bases, with 13 bases between them. The CDR3 is 15 residues long. This sequence was found in a human donor in good health. Some libraries in this study had Jurkat cell RNA spiked in. The chain links TRBV7-9 to TRBJ2-5; no firm D call. Sample: naive CD8+ T cells from blood, with Jurkat cell RNA spiked in. Subset noted: FACS-sorted CD8+CD4-CCR7+CD45RA+ naive T cells. The CDR3 protein is CASSLWELDQETQYF. The CDR3 nucleotides read TGTGCCAGCAGCCTCTGGGAACTGGACCAAGAGACCCAGTACTTC.